Shown below are 28 T cell receptor beta chains from a single sample sequenced in a study of blood T cell repertoires in COVID-19. TCRdb keeps only in-frame clones here, not all; method: immunoSEQ multiplex PCR. The sample includes 150,000 to 200,000 clones, around 83% of them seen just once. Sequencing used peripheral blood. The origin of the receptors is an older woman with COVID-19, enrolled during active disease.

This clone was seen once. The chain has TRBV2 and TRBJ1-4; TRBD1 matches 9 bases. The junction had 6 bases not matched to a gene; V was cut back by 7 bases and J by 15 bases. The CDR3 sequence is 11 residues long. CDR1 is SNHLY, CDR2 FYNNEI, per germline. The CDR3 reads CASNRQGVLFF. CDR3 in DNA: TGTGCCAGCAACCGACAGGGGGTCTTGTTTTTT.

J is TRBJ2-3 and V is TRBV6-5; 8 nucleotides agree with TRBD2. The CDR3 is 14 amino acids. Germline V gene sequence: CDR1 MNHEY, CDR2 SVGAGI. The V gene end was trimmed by 5 bases and the J gene end by 1 base; junction bases not matched to a gene: 2. In nucleotides, the CDR3 is TGTGCCAGCAGTATGCGGGAGGGCACAGATACGCAGTATTTT. The encoded protein is CASSMREGTDTQYF.

The rearrangement joins TRBV6-5 to TRBJ2-2; TRBD2 agrees at 9 bases. CDR3 length equals 14 residues. Trimming took 5 bases from V and 7 from J; bases not matched to a gene: 5. Germline lookup yields CDR1 MNHEY and CDR2 SVGAGI. The CDR3 loop is CASSPGLAGGELFF. The DNA for the CDR3 is TGTGCCAGCAGTCCGGGACTAGCAGGCGGGGAGCTGTTTTTT.

V is TRBV12-3 or TRBV12-4 and J is TRBJ2-5, with 8 nucleotides matching TRBD2. CDR3 length equals 13 residues. With V trimmed by 7 bases and J by 3 bases, 4 bases remained unmatched. CDR3 protein: CASTRGGEETQYF. DNA for the CDR3: TGTGCCAGCACCCGGGGGGGGGAAGAGACCCAGTACTTC.

CDR3: CASGQGQGGRTDTQYF. DNA for the CDR3: TGTGCTAGTGGCCAGGGACAGGGAGGTCGCACAGATACGCAGTATTTT. The gene calls are TRBV12-5 and TRBJ2-3, with TRBD1 identical over 9 bases. After removal of 6 bases from V and 1 base from J, the junction contained 8 bases not matched to a gene. The CDR3 is 16 residues long. CDR1 and CDR2 from the germline V gene are LGHNT and FRNRAP. Based on the CDR3 plus reference TRBV12-5 and TRBJ2-3, the full variable domain is DARVTQTPRHKVTEMGQEVTMRCQPILGHNTVFWYRQTMMQGLELLAYFRNRAPLDDSGMPKDRFSAEMPDATLATLKIQPSEPRDSAVYFCASGQGQGGRTDTQYFGPGTRLTVL.

This sequence joins TRBV12-5 and TRBJ1-1; no definite D call. Trimming pared 5 bases from V and 0 bases from J, leaving 4 bases between. This CDR3 region has 12 residues. CDR1 and CDR2 from the germline V gene are LGHNT and FRNRAP. For the CDR3, the DNA is TGTGCTAGTGGTCCAGTGAACACTGAAGCTTTCTTT. Amino acid sequence: CASGPVNTEAFF.

This chain's CDR3 is CASRAGSNSPLHF. CDR3 DNA sequence: TGTGCCAGCAGAGCAGGGTCTAATTCACCCCTCCACTTT. The chain joins TRBV12-3 or TRBV12-4 to TRBJ1-6, with D possibly being TRBD1 (5 bases). The CDR3 has 13 amino acids. Trimming removed 6 bases from V and 6 bases from J, with 9 bases in between.

In regard to this clone: This same CDR3 is encoded by further DNA sequences in the sample. The chain carries TRBV28 and TRBJ1-1; a weak D match, TRBD1 (6 bases). The germline gives CDR1 MDHEN, CDR2 SYDVKM. This CDR3 has 14 amino acids. Trimming took off 2 bases at V and 4 bases at J, with 11 bases between the two ends. The chain's CDR3 is CASSLGGGGTEAFF. For the CDR3, the DNA is TGTGCCAGCAGTTTAGGTGGGGGCGGCACTGAAGCTTTCTTT.

The rearrangement uses TRBV6-2 or TRBV6-3 and TRBJ2-1; no firm D call. This CDR3 is 16 amino acids long. Trimming pared 3 bases from V and 6 bases from J, leaving 18 bases between. Germline values: CDR1 MNHEY, CDR2 SVGEGT. CDR3 in DNA: TGTGCCAGCAGTTATGCGAGAGGCGTCGGTTCCAATGAGCAGTTCTTC. Amino acids: CASSYARGVGSNEQFF.

The V gene is TRBV27, the J gene TRBJ2-7, with D hard to call. This CDR3 has 14 residues. Germline-derived CDR1 and CDR2 are MNHEY and SMNVEV (reference sequence). Trimming removed 5 bases from V and 2 bases from J, with 13 bases in between. The DNA for the CDR3 is TGTGCCAGCAGTCGGTCTTCCTTAGCCTACGAGCAGTACTTC. This gives the protein CASSRSSLAYEQYF.

The V call is TRBV5-1, the J call TRBJ2-1, with TRBD2 matching 9 bases. The germline gives CDR1 SGHRS, CDR2 YFSETQ. The V segment lost 2 bases and the J segment 8 bases; nucleotides outside the gene matches: 8. CDR3 length: 15 amino acids. The CDR3 sequence is CASSLVAGVTDEQFF. As DNA, the CDR3 is TGCGCCAGCAGCTTAGTAGCGGGAGTAACAGATGAGCAGTTCTTC.

The chain combines TRBV30 with TRBJ1-1; 7 bases are a match to TRBD1. V dropped 4 bases and J dropped 6; count of bases not matched to a gene: 8. Germline V gene data show CDR1 as GTSNPN and CDR2 as SVGIG (reference sequence). The CDR3 is 13 residues long. CDR3 sequence reads: CAWNQGGTAEAFF. The CDR3 bases are TGTGCCTGGAATCAGGGGGGAACGGCTGAAGCTTTCTTT.

The genes are TRBV15 and TRBJ1-1; weak D call: TRBD1 (5 bases). The germline V gene has CDR1 LNHNV and CDR2 YYDKDF (reference sequence). The CDR3 totals 14 residues. The V end was cut by 5 bases, the J end by 8 bases, with 18 bases between. The CDR3 coding sequence is TGTGCCACCAGCCGAACGGACCTGACAGAAGAAGCTTTCTTT. Translation gives CATSRTDLTEEAFF. Using reference TRBV15 and TRBJ1-1 for the parts outside the CDR3, the full variable domain is DAMVIQNPRYQVTQFGKPVTLSCSQTLNHNVMYWYQQKSSQAPKLLFHYYDKDFNNEADTPDNFQSRRPNTSFCFLDIRSPGLGDTAMYLCATSRTDLTEEAFFGQGTRLTVV.

This clone was picked up one time. The CDR3 loop is CASSRSLLGHENIQYF. The CDR3 nucleotides read TGTGCCAGCAGCCGATCCCTCCTGGGCCATGAAAACATTCAGTACTTC. The V and J genes are TRBV3-1 (or the pseudogene TRBV3-2) and TRBJ2-4; D ambiguous. V lost 4 bases and J lost 5, with 18 bases in between. The CDR3 loop spans 16 amino acids. Germline V gives CDR1 LGHDT, CDR2 YNNKEL (reference sequence).

The genes are TRBV2 and TRBJ1-2; 9 bases are a match to TRBD1. The CDR3 extends over 13 amino acids. The J segment lost 8 bases and the V segment lost 7 bases, leaving 8 bases of the junction unmatched. Germline V gene data show CDR1 as SNHLY and CDR2 as FYNNEI. CDR3 residues: CASTPGQGYGYTF. The CDR3 DNA reads as TGTGCCAGCACCCCAGGACAGGGGTACGGCTACACCTTC.

This chain connects TRBV5-1 to TRBJ2-3; 8 bases match TRBD1. With V trimmed by 4 bases and J by 1 base, 5 bases remained unmatched. The CDR3 runs 15 residues. Looked up from germline, CDR1 is SGHRS and CDR2 is YFSETQ. CDR3 protein: CASSVTGDRTDTQYF. CDR3 sequence (DNA): TGCGCCAGCAGCGTGACAGGGGACCGCACAGATACGCAGTATTTT.

This chain connects TRBV18 to TRBJ1-1; no clear D gene. The V end was cut by 8 bases, the J end by 0 bases, with 10 bases between. This CDR3 has 13 amino acids. The germline gives CDR1 KGHSH, CDR2 LQKENI. CDR3 nucleotide sequence: TGTGCCAGCCGTGGCCTTATGAACACTGAAGCTTTCTTT. This sequence encodes CASRGLMNTEAFF.

CDR3 protein: CASSLGASSKYQETQYF. CDR3 DNA: TGTGCCAGCAGCTTAGGGGCTAGCTCAAAGTACCAAGAGACCCAGTACTTC. The chain is built from TRBV7-9 and TRBJ2-5; D might be TRBD2 (5 bases). The CDR3 is made up of 17 amino acids. Germline V CDR1 and CDR2: SEHNR, FQNEAQ (reference sequence). V was trimmed by 1 base and J by 0 bases, leaving 15 bases between them.

The chain carries TRBV3-1 (or the pseudogene TRBV3-2) and TRBJ1-1; 8 nucleotides align to TRBD1. J gave up 0 bases and V 4 bases, and 4 bases lay outside the gene matches. The CDR3 spans 15 residues. Germline V gives CDR1 LGHDT, CDR2 YNNKEL (reference sequence). CDR3 bases: TGTGCCAGCAGCCTGACAGGGGCTATGAACACTGAAGCTTTCTTT. Translated: CASSLTGAMNTEAFF.

This sequence joins TRBV27 and TRBJ2-3, with D maybe TRBD2 (6 bases). Trimming left V 5 bases short and J 3 bases short, with 12 bases between. CDR1 and CDR2 from the germline V gene are MNHEY and SMNVEV (reference sequence). The CDR3 loop spans 14 amino acids. CDR3 residues: CASSPRLGTDTQYF. The CDR3 nucleotides read TGTGCCAGCAGTCCTCGACTAGGAACAGATACGCAGTATTTT.

V gene TRBV6-5 combines with J gene TRBJ2-7, with 10 bases that match TRBD2. This CDR3 region has 15 residues. V lost 7 bases to trimming and J lost 7 bases; unmatched junction nucleotides: 13. The germline V gene encodes CDR1 MNHEY and CDR2 SVGAGI. CDR3 DNA: TGTGCCAGCACCCTAGCGGGAGAAAGGCTAGGGGAGCAGTACTTC. This translates into CASTLAGERLGEQYF.

The chain combines TRBV18 with TRBJ1-6, with a tentative D call TRBD1 (5 bases). The CDR3 length is 16 residues. V dropped 4 bases and J dropped 6 bases, with 16 bases sitting between them. Germline assignment: CDR1 KGHSH and CDR2 LQKENI. CDR3 nucleotide sequence: TGTGCCAGCTCACAAACTGCCGCAGGGCTTAATTCACCCCTCCACTTT. It yields the protein CASSQTAAGLNSPLHF.

The chain employs TRBV15 and TRBJ1-5, with D hard to call. Germline CDR1 reads LNHNV; CDR2 reads YYDKDF (reference sequence). The CDR3 runs 13 residues. The ends were cut back, 7 bases at V and 7 bases at J, with 14 bases in the middle. This CDR3 is CATTFKGGQPQHF. CDR3 in DNA: TGTGCCACCACTTTTAAGGGAGGACAGCCCCAGCATTTT.

The chain is built from TRBV24-1 and TRBJ2-2; D possibly corresponds to TRBD1 (6 bases). The germline V gene has CDR1 KGHDR and CDR2 SFDVKD. The CDR3 runs to 15 residues. V was pared by 4 bases and J by 6 bases, with 14 bases between. CDR3: CATSEPRQAPGELFF. The CDR3, as DNA: TGTGCCACCAGTGAACCCCGACAGGCGCCCGGGGAGCTGTTTTTT.

The chain employs TRBV19 and TRBJ2-7; TRBD2 matches 12 bases. In germline, CDR1 is LNHDA, CDR2 SQIVND (reference sequence). The length of the CDR3 is 15 residues. V dropped 4 bases and J dropped 4; count of bases not matched to a gene: 5. The CDR3 sequence is CASSTLTSGSYEQYF. CDR3 in DNA: TGTGCCAGTAGTACTCTGACTAGCGGGAGTTACGAGCAGTACTTC. The full variable domain, in which reference TRBV19 and TRBJ2-7 provide the parts outside the CDR3, is DGGITQSPKYLFRKEGQNVTLSCEQNLNHDAMYWYRQDPGQGLRLIYYSQIVNDFQKGDIAEGYSVSREKKESFPLTVTSAQKNPTAFYLCASSTLTSGSYEQYFGPGTRLTVT.

The genes are TRBV6-5 and TRBJ2-1, with TRBD2 matching over 8 bases. Germline V CDR1 and CDR2: MNHEY, SVGAGI. This CDR3 is 13 amino acids long. The J segment lost 14 bases and the V segment lost 6 bases, leaving 12 bases of the junction unmatched. CDR3 amino acids: CASRDLSGTSKFF. In nucleotides, the CDR3 is TGTGCCAGCAGGGATCTTTCCGGGACTAGTAAGTTCTTC.

This clone came up once. V is TRBV5-1 and J is TRBJ1-1; no clear D. Germline loops: CDR1 SGHRS, CDR2 YFSETQ. The CDR3 runs to 14 residues. V gave up 7 bases and J gave up 0 bases, with 13 bases separating them. The CDR3 nucleotides read TGCGCCAGCCGCAGGCTCCCCATGAACACTGAAGCTTTCTTT. This gives the protein CASRRLPMNTEAFF.

As DNA, the CDR3 is TGCGCCAGCAGCCAGCCGGATAGCGGGAGCTACAATGAGCAGTTCTTC. It codes for CASSQPDSGSYNEQFF. The chain has TRBV4-1 and TRBJ2-1; 9 bases match TRBD2. Germline loops: CDR1 MGHRA, CDR2 YSYEKL. After removal of 3 bases from V and 3 bases from J, the junction contained 6 bases not matched to a gene. The CDR3 loop spans 16 amino acids.